The sequence of this T cell receptor (beta chain) was determined in a study of blood T cell repertoires in COVID-19. As for the study in general: Collection of acute and convalescent COVID-19 samples took place in the United States, Italy and Spain. T cells, B-cell-depleted T cells, or PBMCs supplied cDNA or gDNA.

The method was immunoSEQ multiplex PCR; TCRdb's version includes in-frame clones alone and lacks a portion of them. The sample carries 120,000 or so clones, around 91% recorded once. The germline V gene encodes CDR1 LGHNA and CDR2 YNFKEQ. The V end was cut by 0 bases, the J end by 9 bases, with 10 bases between. The CDR3 is made up of 13 amino acids. The TCR sequence derives from a man between 65 and 79 years old with active or convalescent COVID-19. The sample consisted of peripheral blood. The J gene is TRBJ2-3, the V gene TRBV4-2; TRBD2 is a possible D gene (5 bases). CDR3: CASSQDRAVTQYF. The CDR3 nucleotides read TGTGCCAGCAGCCAAGATAGAGCGGTAACGCAGTATTTT.